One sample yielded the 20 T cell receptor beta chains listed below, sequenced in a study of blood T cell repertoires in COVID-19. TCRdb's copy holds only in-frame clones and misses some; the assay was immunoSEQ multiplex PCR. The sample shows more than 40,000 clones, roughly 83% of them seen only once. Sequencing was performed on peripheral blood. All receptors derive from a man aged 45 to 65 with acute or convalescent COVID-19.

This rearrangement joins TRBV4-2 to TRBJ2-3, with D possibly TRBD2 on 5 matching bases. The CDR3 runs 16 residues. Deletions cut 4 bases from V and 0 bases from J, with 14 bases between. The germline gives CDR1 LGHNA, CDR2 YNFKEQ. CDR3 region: CASSLERTGSTDTQYF. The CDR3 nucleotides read TGTGCCAGCAGCCTCGAGAGAACGGGGAGCACAGATACGCAGTATTTT.

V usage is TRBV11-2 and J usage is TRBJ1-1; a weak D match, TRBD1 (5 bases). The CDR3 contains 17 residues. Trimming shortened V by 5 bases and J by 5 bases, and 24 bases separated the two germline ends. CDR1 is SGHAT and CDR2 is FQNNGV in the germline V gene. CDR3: CASSPSGTWGGGTEAFF. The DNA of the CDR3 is TGTGCCAGCAGCCCTTCGGGGACTTGGGGTGGGGGGACTGAAGCTTTCTTT.

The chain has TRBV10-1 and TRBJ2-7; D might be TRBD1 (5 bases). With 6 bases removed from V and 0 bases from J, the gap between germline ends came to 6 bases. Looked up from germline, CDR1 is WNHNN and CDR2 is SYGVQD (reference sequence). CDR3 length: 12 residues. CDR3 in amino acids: CASSDSSYEQYF. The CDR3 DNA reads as TGCGCCAGCAGCGACAGCTCCTACGAGCAGTACTTC.

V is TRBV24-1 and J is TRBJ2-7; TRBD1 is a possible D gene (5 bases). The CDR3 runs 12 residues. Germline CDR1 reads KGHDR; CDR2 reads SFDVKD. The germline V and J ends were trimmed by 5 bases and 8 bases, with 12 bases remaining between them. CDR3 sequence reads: CATSGRQGKQYF. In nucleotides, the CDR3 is TGTGCCACCAGTGGTAGGCAGGGCAAGCAGTACTTC.

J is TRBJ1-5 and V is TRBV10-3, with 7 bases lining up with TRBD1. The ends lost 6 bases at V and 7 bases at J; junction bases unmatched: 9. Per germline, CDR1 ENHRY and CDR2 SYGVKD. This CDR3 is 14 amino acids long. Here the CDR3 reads CAISSGQTEQPQHF. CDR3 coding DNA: TGTGCCATCAGCTCGGGACAGACAGAACAGCCCCAGCATTTT.

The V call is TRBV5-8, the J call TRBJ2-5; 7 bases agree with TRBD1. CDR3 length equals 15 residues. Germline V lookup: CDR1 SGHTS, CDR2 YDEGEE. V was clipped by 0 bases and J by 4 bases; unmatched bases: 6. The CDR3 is CASSLVLTGRETQYF. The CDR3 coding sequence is TGTGCCAGCAGCTTGGTGTTGACAGGGAGAGAGACCCAGTACTTC.

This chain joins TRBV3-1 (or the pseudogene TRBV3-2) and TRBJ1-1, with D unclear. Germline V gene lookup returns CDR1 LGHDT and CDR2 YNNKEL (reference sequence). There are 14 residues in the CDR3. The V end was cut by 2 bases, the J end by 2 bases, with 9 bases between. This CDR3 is CASSQPGGNTEAFF. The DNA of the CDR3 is TGTGCCAGCAGCCAACCAGGTGGAAACACTGAAGCTTTCTTT.

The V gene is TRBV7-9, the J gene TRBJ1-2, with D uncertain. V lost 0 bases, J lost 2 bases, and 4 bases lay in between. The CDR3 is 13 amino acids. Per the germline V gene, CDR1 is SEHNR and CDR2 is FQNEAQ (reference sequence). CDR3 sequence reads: CASSLAGNYGYTF. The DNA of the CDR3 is TGTGCCAGCAGCTTAGCGGGCAACTATGGCTACACCTTC.

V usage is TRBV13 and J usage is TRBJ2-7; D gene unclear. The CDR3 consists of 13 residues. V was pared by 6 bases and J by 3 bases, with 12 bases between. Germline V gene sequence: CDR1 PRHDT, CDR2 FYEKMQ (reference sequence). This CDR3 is CASRLIGGYEQYF. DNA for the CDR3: TGTGCCAGCAGACTTATCGGCGGCTACGAGCAGTACTTC.

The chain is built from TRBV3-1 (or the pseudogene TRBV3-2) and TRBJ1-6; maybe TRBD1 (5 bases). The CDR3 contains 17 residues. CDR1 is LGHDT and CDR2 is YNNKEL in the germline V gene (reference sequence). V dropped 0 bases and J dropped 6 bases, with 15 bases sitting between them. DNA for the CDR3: TGTGCCAGCAGCCAAGATGGTAGTGGGGGGATTAATTCACCCCTCCACTTT. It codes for CASSQDGSGGINSPLHF.

The CDR3 nucleotides read TGCGCCAGCAGTCCTGGACAGGGCCCCTACGAGCAGTACTTC. Translation gives CASSPGQGPYEQYF. The chain combines TRBV10-1 with TRBJ2-7; 8 bases line up with TRBD1. V dropped 5 bases and J dropped 2; count of bases not matched to a gene: 5. CDR3 size: 14 residues. CDR1 is WNHNN and CDR2 is SYGVQD in the germline V gene (reference sequence).

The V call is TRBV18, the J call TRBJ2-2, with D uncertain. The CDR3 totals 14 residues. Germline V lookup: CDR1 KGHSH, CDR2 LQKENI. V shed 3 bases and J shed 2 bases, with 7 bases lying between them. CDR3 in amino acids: CASSPGSNTGELFF. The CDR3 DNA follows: TGTGCCAGCTCACCGGGCAGTAACACCGGGGAGCTGTTTTTT. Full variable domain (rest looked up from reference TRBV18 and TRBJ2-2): NAGVMQNPRHLVRRRGQEARLRCSPMKGHSHVYWYRQLPEEGLKFMVYLQKENIIDESGMPKERFSAEFPKEGPSILRIQQVVRGDSAAYFCASSPGSNTGELFFGEGSRLTVL.

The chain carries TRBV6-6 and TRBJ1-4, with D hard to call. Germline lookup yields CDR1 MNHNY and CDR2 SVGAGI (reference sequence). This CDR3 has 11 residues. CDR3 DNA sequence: TGTGCTCTCCGAGGCGGCGAAAAACTGTTTTTT. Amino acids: CALRGGEKLFF.

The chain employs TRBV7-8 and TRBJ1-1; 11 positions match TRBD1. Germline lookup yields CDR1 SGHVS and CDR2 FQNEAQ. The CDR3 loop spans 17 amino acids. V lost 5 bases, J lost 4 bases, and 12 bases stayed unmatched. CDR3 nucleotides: TGTGCCAGCAGCCCTGGGACAGGGGGTTTTTTGGGCACTGAAGCTTTCTTT. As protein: CASSPGTGGFLGTEAFF.

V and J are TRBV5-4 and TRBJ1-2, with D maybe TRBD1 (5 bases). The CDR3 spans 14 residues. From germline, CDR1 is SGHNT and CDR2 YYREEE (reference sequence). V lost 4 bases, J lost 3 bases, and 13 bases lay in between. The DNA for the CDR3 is TGTGCCAGCAGCCGGGACTGGGGGGACTATGGCTACACCTTC. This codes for CASSRDWGDYGYTF.

CDR3 protein: CASSRKGGTGFSGANVLTF. DNA for the CDR3: TGTGCCAGCAGCCGGAAGGGGGGGACAGGTTTCTCTGGGGCCAACGTCCTGACTTTC. The gene calls are TRBV5-6 and TRBJ2-6; tentatively, D is TRBD1 (8 bases). The germline CDR1 and CDR2 sequences are SGHDT and YYEEEE. V was pared by 4 bases and J by 0 bases, with 20 bases between. The CDR3 consists of 19 residues.

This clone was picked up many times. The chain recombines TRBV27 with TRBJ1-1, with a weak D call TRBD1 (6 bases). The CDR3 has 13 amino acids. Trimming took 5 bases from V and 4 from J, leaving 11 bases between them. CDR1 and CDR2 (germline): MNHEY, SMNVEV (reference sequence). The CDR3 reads CASSGGLFTEAFF. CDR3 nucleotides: TGTGCCAGCAGTGGGGGCCTCTTCACTGAAGCTTTCTTT.

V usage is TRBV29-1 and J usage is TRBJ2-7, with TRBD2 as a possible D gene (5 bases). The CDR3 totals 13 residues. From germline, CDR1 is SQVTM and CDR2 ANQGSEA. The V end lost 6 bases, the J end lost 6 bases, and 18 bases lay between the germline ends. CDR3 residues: CSVDIGRSREQYF. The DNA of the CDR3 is TGCAGCGTAGACATAGGGAGAAGCCGCGAGCAGTACTTC.

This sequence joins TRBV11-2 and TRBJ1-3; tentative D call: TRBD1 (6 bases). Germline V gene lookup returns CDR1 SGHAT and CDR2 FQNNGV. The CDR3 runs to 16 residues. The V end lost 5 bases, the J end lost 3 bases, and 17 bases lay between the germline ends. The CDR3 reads CASSPVRGASGNTIYF. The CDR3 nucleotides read TGTGCCAGCAGCCCCGTTCGGGGGGCTAGTGGAAACACCATATATTTT.

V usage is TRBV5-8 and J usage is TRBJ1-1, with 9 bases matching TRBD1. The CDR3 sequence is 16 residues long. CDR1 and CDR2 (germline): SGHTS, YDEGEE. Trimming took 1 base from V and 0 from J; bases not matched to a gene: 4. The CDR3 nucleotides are TGTGCCAGCAGCTTGTTTCGGACAGGGGTGAACACTGAAGCTTTCTTT. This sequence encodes CASSLFRTGVNTEAFF.